These 3 T cell receptor beta chains were all obtained from the same sample, sequenced in a study of shared clonotypes between healthy human individuals. TCRdb's copy holds only in-frame clones and misses some; the assay was immunoSEQ multiplex PCR. The table records roughly 2.5 million clones, around 94% of them present only once. Sequencing was carried out using naive CD4+ T cells sorted from blood. The subset: CD45RA+ positively selected. Receptors originate from a man between 18 and 29 years old in good health.

The chain couples TRBV23-1 to TRBJ1-2; no clear D gene. TRBV23-1 is assigned to the ORF class and has an uncertain function. V dropped 2 bases and J dropped 7 bases, with 8 bases sitting between them. The CDR3 has 12 residues. For the CDR3, the DNA is TGCGCCAGCAGTCAAATGGGGATTGGCTACACCTTC. This encodes CASSQMGIGYTF.

The chain is built from TRBV7-3 and TRBJ1-3; 7 bases fit TRBD1. Germline-derived CDR1 and CDR2 are SGHTA and FQGTGA. There are 13 residues in the CDR3. V lost 4 bases, J lost 7 bases, and 4 bases stayed unmatched. The CDR3 loop reads CASSYSGGNTIYF. CDR3 nucleotide sequence: TGTGCCAGCAGCTACTCAGGGGGGAACACCATATATTTT.

The chain carries TRBV7-2 and TRBJ1-3, with D possibly TRBD1 on 6 matching bases. The germline CDR1 and CDR2 sequences are SGHTA and FQGNSA. Trimming removed 1 base at V and 0 bases at J, with 13 bases between. The CDR3 has 17 residues. The chain's CDR3 is CASSLVSPGVSGNTIYF. CDR3 DNA sequence: TGTGCCAGCAGCTTAGTTTCCCCAGGGGTCTCTGGAAACACCATATATTTT.